Below are 2 T cell receptor beta chains sequenced from a single sample in a study of T cells in tumors after PD-1 blockade. Sequencing used immunoSEQ multiplex PCR; TCRdb keeps in-frame clones, though not all of them. The sample lists some 60,000 clones; 80% were seen once. Sequences were derived from PBMCs, sampled before anti-PD-1 treatment. Receptors were obtained from a human donor with basal cell carcinoma.

This clone was seen a few times. The chain joins TRBV7-8 to TRBJ2-7; weak D call: TRBD1 (5 bases). Trimming took 1 base from V and 2 from J, leaving 9 bases between them. Germline V gene data show CDR1 as SGHVS and CDR2 as FQNEAQ. This CDR3 has 14 residues. The CDR3 region is CASSLVVGPYEQYF. CDR3 sequence (DNA): TGTGCCAGCAGCTTAGTCGTGGGGCCCTACGAGCAGTACTTC.

This clone was recorded once. V usage is TRBV3-1 (or the pseudogene TRBV3-2) and J usage is TRBJ1-2; D is unresolved. Looked up from germline, CDR1 is LGHDT and CDR2 is YNNKEL (reference sequence). This CDR3 contains 14 residues. Deletions cut 5 bases from V and 5 bases from J, with 15 bases between. The CDR3 is CASSINSGSYGYTF. CDR3 nucleotide sequence: TGTGCCAGCAGCATTAATTCGGGATCTTATGGCTACACCTTC.